A selection of T cell receptor beta chains follows, all from one sample in a study of blood T cell repertoires in COVID-19. Sequenced by immunoSEQ multiplex PCR; TCRdb stores in-frame clones only, minus some. The sample contains some 66,000 clones, roughly 82% of which appear only once. The sample comprised peripheral blood. The receptors were gathered from a man aged 55 to 70 with acute or convalescent COVID-19. The CDR3 runs from the conserved cysteine through the conserved F or W. D genes are given only for firm matches.

v_call	d_call	j_call	cdr3_aa
TRBV18	.	TRBJ1-5	CASSEGGDNQPQHF
TRBV7-2	.	TRBJ1-4	CASSPGKTNEKLFF
TRBV12-3/TRBV12-4	.	TRBJ1-4	CASSLSEKLFF
TRBV11-3	.	TRBJ2-5	CASSLVAGAGETQYF
TRBV19	TRBD1	TRBJ1-5	CASTSSRQGIGNQPQHF
TRBV25-1	TRBD1	TRBJ1-2	CASSEGTGEGSYTF
TRBV2	.	TRBJ1-2	CASIMETGNFDYGYTF
TRBV30	TRBD1	TRBJ1-1	CAWSGDRGRPEAFF
TRBV3-1/TRBV3-2	.	TRBJ1-5	CASSQTATNQPQHF
TRBV2	TRBD1	TRBJ1-1	CASSADRGTEAFF
TRBV2	.	TRBJ1-1	CASSSTGIIGTEAFF
TRBV19	TRBD1	TRBJ1-5	CASSMGGQASQPQHF
TRBV9	.	TRBJ2-5	CASSRTTQGGAETQYF
TRBV12-3/TRBV12-4	.	TRBJ1-3	CASSPGHRNTIYF
TRBV18	.	TRBJ1-5	CASSSGSNQPQHF
TRBV2	TRBD1	TRBJ2-3	CASRRDRGRDTQYF
TRBV10-3	TRBD1	TRBJ2-3	CAISVGDRETDTQYF
TRBV5-1	.	TRBJ1-2	CASSLAEQIYGYTF
TRBV7-9	.	TRBJ1-5	CASSGDRGDQPQHF
TRBV6-2/TRBV6-3	TRBD1	TRBJ1-6	CASSYLPPGTGGHSPLHF
TRBV3-1/TRBV3-2	TRBD1	TRBJ1-1	CASSQEVGGKEAFF
TRBV5-1	.	TRBJ1-2	CASSLEAGPHYGYTF
TRBV15	TRBD1	TRBJ1-5	CATSRVQGATSNQPQHF
TRBV9	.	TRBJ2-1	CASSARVAGEQFF
TRBV6-5	.	TRBJ2-3	CASSYPGVNTQYF
TRBV4-3	TRBD1	TRBJ1-2	CASSHGQAEGYTF
TRBV10-2	TRBD1	TRBJ2-3	CASSEVGQGADTQYF
TRBV19	TRBD1	TRBJ2-2	CATNPDRADTGELFF